This TCR beta chain was identified during a study of CD8 T cells in Susac syndrome. The ends were cut back, 8 bases at V and 5 bases at J, with 6 bases in the middle. The CDR3 consists of 10 residues. Germline loops: CDR1 SNHLY, CDR2 FYNNEI. Random hexamers were used to reverse transcribe the RNA input (about 0.5 to 1 ug). TCRdb redid the calling of the immunoSEQ multiplex PCR reads with MiXCR, one entry per CDR3 protein. The table includes 70,000 to 100,000 distinct CDR3 sequences, about 95% detected once. This TCR came from a human donor with Susac syndrome. The chain carries TRBV2 and TRBJ1-2; no firm D call. Sequenced material: CD8+ T cells from PBMCs. The CDR3 coding sequence is TGTGCCAGCGGAGGATATGGCTACACCTTC. This sequence encodes CASGGYGYTF. Full variable domain (missing parts from reference TRBV2 and TRBJ1-2): EPEVTQTPSHQVTQMGQEVILRCVPISNHLYFYWYRQILGQKVEFLVSFYNNEISEKSEIFDDQFSVERPDGSNFTLKIRSTKLEDSAMYFCASGGYGYTFGSGTRLTVV.